These T cell receptor beta chains were read from a single sample in a study of metastatic and nonmetastatic thyroid tumors. TCRdb recomputed clones from the PCR reads via MiXCR. This repertoire shows around 15,000 clones, roughly 24% found once; its top ten account for 10% to 15%. Sequencing input: tumor tissue. The receptors were sampled from a male donor with papillary thyroid cancer or a benign thyroid nodule (not recorded which). Some clones in this sample may be carry-over from other donors' samples. The CDR3 runs from the conserved cysteine through the conserved F or W. The order of the fields is J gene, CDR3 length, V gene, D gene, CDR3 protein. D genes are given only for firm matches.

>TRBJ1-2|14|TRBV6-5|.
CAISSPWRGYVHTF
>TRBJ2-5|13|TRBV24-1|.
CATSDSGVQTQYF
>TRBJ2-7|15|TRBV12-3/TRBV12-4|TRBD1
CASSTGTGNIHEQYF
>TRBJ2-3|17|TRBV4-2|.
CASSQDWRVVGTDTQYF
>TRBJ2-3|13|TRBV25-1|.
CASSEYVGSTQYF
>TRBJ2-7|15|TRBV10-2|.
CASRVQGFGSYEQYF
>TRBJ2-2|13|TRBV10-3|TRBD2
CAIISGTTGELFF
>TRBJ2-2|15|TRBV5-6|.
CASRFGAGETGELFF
>TRBJ2-5|14|TRBV6-1|TRBD2
CASRAGGGRGTQYF
>TRBJ2-7|13|TRBV5-1|TRBD1
CASSLGGRYEQYF
>TRBJ2-7|12|TRBV15|.
CATREAQCEQYF
>TRBJ1-2|14|TRBV5-1|TRBD1
CASSEGQNNYGYTF
>TRBJ2-7|13|TRBV28|.
CAISPEVTYEQYF
>TRBJ1-3|17|TRBV10-3|.
CAINERQPQESGNTIYF
>TRBJ2-1|15|TRBV28|TRBD1
CASSGTGTVGDEQFF
>TRBJ1-6|16|TRBV4-1|.
CASSQDRSSYNSPLHF
>TRBJ2-5|11|TRBV5-6|.
CASSGEETQYF
>TRBJ2-7|16|TRBV3-1|.
CASSQDSGELVYEQYF
>TRBJ2-3|15|TRBV12-3/TRBV12-4|.
CASRNREENTYTQYF
>TRBJ1-2|13|TRBV29-1|.
CSVDLGRNYGYTF
>TRBJ1-3|16|TRBV3-1|TRBD1
CASSQEGTGSGNTIYF
>TRBJ2-2|15|TRBV9|TRBD2
CASSDLAGGPGELFF
>TRBJ2-6|16|TRBV28|.
CASSSRGRPGANFLTF
>TRBJ1-4|15|TRBV20-1|.
CSARNSGVLPEKLFF
>TRBJ1-3|15|TRBV11-2|.
CASSLAGNSGNTIYF
>TRBJ1-1|17|TRBV6-9|TRBD1
CASSYLTGGLENTEAFF
>TRBJ2-5|14|TRBV27|.
CASQAGSHQETQYF
>TRBJ1-2|15|TRBV28|.
CASSLAGTNVYGYTF
>TRBJ2-2|15|TRBV11-3|.
CASSLRFGGTGELFF
>TRBJ2-3|14|TRBV27|TRBD1
CASSWAGGGDTQYF
>TRBJ2-1|15|TRBV11-1|TRBD2
CASSQRLAGYNEQFF
>TRBJ1-3|17|TRBV11-2|TRBD1
CASSERPGQGSGNTIYF
>TRBJ2-3|16|TRBV4-2|TRBD2
CASSRELAGGQDTQYF
>TRBJ1-6|18|TRBV20-1|TRBD1
CSARCHRGGQNYNSPLHF
>TRBJ2-5|12|TRBV5-5|.
CASSFLEKTQYF
>TRBJ1-5|15|TRBV27|TRBD1
CASSSRGVGNQPQHF
>TRBJ1-2|15|TRBV5-5|TRBD1
CASSYPGQDRYGYTF
>TRBJ2-7|15|TRBV28|TRBD2
CASNPSGSWGYEQYF
>TRBJ2-1|16|TRBV15|.
CATSREIAGTGNEQFF
>TRBJ2-5|14|TRBV4-1|.
CASSQVKGGGTTHF
>TRBJ2-1|10|TRBV20-1|.
CSANYNEQFF
>TRBJ2-1|13|TRBV29-1|.
CSVDSGIYNEQFF
>TRBJ1-6|12|TRBV6-1|.
CATGILGSPLHF
>TRBJ1-3|14|TRBV7-7|.
CASSLGGAGNTIYF
>TRBJ2-3|16|TRBV14|TRBD1
CAISQGQGSMTDTQYF
>TRBJ1-5|13|TRBV20-1|TRBD1
CSAGTDSNQPQHF
>TRBJ1-1|12|TRBV12-3/TRBV12-4|.
CASSPLGPVAFF
>TRBJ2-6|15|TRBV6-1|TRBD1
CASSGGTAGANVLTF
>TRBJ2-5|15|TRBV11-2|TRBD2
CASSLGLATGETQYF
>TRBJ1-4|16|TRBV4-2|.
CASSLGGRALGEKLFF
>TRBJ2-1|13|TRBV4-3|.
CASSQDNWDEQFF
>TRBJ2-6|14|TRBV6-4|.
CASSDRSGANVLTF
>TRBJ1-4|12|TRBV2|.
CASSGVIEKLFF
>TRBJ1-2|15|TRBV6-2/TRBV6-3|.
CASSWGALKNYGYTF
>TRBJ2-2|15|TRBV2|.
CASKGGGPQTGELFF
>TRBJ2-7|14|TRBV20-1|TRBD2
CSAITGTSGDEQYF
>TRBJ2-1|11|TRBV20-1|.
CSAREGPYLFF